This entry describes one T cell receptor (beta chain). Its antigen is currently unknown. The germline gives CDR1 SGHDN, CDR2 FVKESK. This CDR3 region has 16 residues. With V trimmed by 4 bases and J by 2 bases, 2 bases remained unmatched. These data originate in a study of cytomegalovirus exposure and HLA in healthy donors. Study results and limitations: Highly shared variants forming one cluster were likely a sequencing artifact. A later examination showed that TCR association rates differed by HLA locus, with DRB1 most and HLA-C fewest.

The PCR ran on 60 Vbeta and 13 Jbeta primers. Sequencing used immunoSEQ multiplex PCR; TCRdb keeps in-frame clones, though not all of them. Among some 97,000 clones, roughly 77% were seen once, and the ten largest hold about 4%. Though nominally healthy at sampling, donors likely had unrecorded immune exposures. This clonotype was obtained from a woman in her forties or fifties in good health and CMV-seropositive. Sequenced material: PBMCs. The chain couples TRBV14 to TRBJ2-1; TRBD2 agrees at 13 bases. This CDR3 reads CASSRGLAGAYNEQFF. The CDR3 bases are TGTGCCAGCAGCCGAGGACTAGCGGGGGCCTACAATGAGCAGTTCTTC.